This T cell receptor beta chain came from a study of blood T cell repertoires in COVID-19. Study information: T cells, B-cell-depleted T cells, or PBMCs provided the cDNA or gDNA that served as material.

Per the original data handling: Cell counts per sample came from amplifying reference gene primers. The assay was immunoSEQ multiplex PCR, and TCRdb's table has in-frame clones only and misses some. Clonal size and the V and J genes are those of that table, whereas D and trimming came from the DNA. Among 200,000 to 250,000 clones listed, 80% to 90% were seen once. There are 15 residues in the CDR3. J gave up 5 bases and V 0 bases, and 5 bases lay outside the gene matches. Germline-derived CDR1 and CDR2 are SGHRS and YFSETQ. The TCR comes from a man in his thirties or forties who had recovered from COVID-19. Sequenced input: peripheral blood. The chain combines TRBV5-1 with TRBJ2-5; the match to TRBD1 covers 9 bases. CDR3 region: CASSLVGQGKETQYF. The CDR3 coding sequence is TGCGCCAGCAGCTTGGTTGGACAGGGGAAGGAGACCCAGTACTTC.